This is a list of T cell receptor beta chains from one sample in a study of human T cells and chemical hapten exposure. TCRdb used MiXCR to reprocess the RACE reads, holding one entry per CDR3 protein. This table holds some 330,000 distinct CDR3 sequences, 4.5% to 7% found once. Sample: whole blood, taken in connection with sensitization to the hapten diphenylcyclopropenone (DPC). The receptors here all came from a woman younger than 35 with alopecia areata. Some clones in this sample may be carry-over from other donors' samples. Each CDR3 is given with its conserved first and last residue. The D gene is left open where the match is weak. A clone size is listed for some rows: how often the clone was seen (once, few, many), or a class if it is expanded.

J gene	D gene	V gene	clone size	CDR3 protein	CDR3 DNA
TRBJ2-3	-	TRBV7-6	many	CASSPTPSTDTQYF	TGTGCCAGCAGCCCTACTCCTAGCACAGATACGCAGTATTTT
TRBJ2-3	-	TRBV6-5	many	CASSDRPSGTDTQYF	TGTGCCAGCAGCGACAGGCCTAGCGGCACAGATACGCAGTATTTT
TRBJ2-1	-	TRBV5-6	-	CASSLNGQVRNEQFF	TGTGCCAGCAGCTTGAACGGGCAGGTCAGGAATGAGCAGTTCTTC
TRBJ1-5	TRBD1	TRBV4-1	few	CASSQTGGGGNQPQHF	TGCGCCAGCAGCCAAACTGGAGGGGGCGGCAATCAGCCCCAGCATTTT
TRBJ1-4	-	TRBV27	few	CASSSFTGTNEKLFF	TGTGCCAGCAGTTCTTTTACAGGGACTAATGAAAAACTGTTTTTT
TRBJ1-3	-	TRBV7-9	-	CASSLVWSPGNTIYF	TGTGCCAGCAGCTTAGTGTGGTCCCCTGGAAACACCATATATTTT
TRBJ2-7	TRBD1	TRBV6-2/TRBV6-3	-	CASSRTGTGGQEQYF	TGTGCCAGCAGTCGTACCGGGACAGGGGGCCAGGAGCAGTACTTC
TRBJ2-2	TRBD1	TRBV3-1	few	CASSPGQGANTGELFF	TGTGCCAGCAGCCCGGGACAGGGGGCGAACACCGGGGAGCTGTTTTTT
TRBJ2-7	-	TRBV3-1	-	CASSQDGRRAHYEQYF	TGTGCCAGCAGCCAAGATGGTCGGCGGGCACACTACGAGCAGTACTTC
TRBJ1-2	TRBD1	TRBV10-3	few	CAISDGGQGNYGYTF	TGTGCCATCAGCGACGGAGGACAGGGTAACTATGGCTACACCTTC
TRBJ2-5	TRBD2	TRBV11-1	-	CASSTTSVAETQYF	TGTGCCAGCAGCACCACTAGCGTCGCAGAGACCCAGTACTTC
TRBJ1-1	-	TRBV4-2	few	CASSQYQEANTEAFF	TGTGCCAGCAGCCAATACCAGGAGGCGAACACTGAAGCTTTCTTT
TRBJ2-7	-	TRBV5-1	-	CASSLLGPPASYEQYF	TGCGCCAGCAGCTTGCTTGGCCCACCGGCCTCCTACGAGCAGTACTTC
TRBJ1-1	-	TRBV27	few	CASSLGEGFTEAFF	TGTGCCAGCAGTTTGGGGGAGGGGTTCACTGAAGCTTTCTTT
TRBJ1-1	-	TRBV12-3/TRBV12-4	many	CASTERGTEAFF	TGTGCCAGCACCGAGAGAGGCACTGAAGCTTTCTTT
TRBJ2-7	TRBD1	TRBV6-1	many	CASSEDRGEQYF	TGTGCCAGCAGTGAAGACAGGGGCGAGCAGTACTTC
TRBJ1-4	TRBD1	TRBV20-1	many	CSAYGQGEKLFF	TGCAGTGCTTATGGACAGGGCGAAAAACTGTTTTTT
TRBJ1-3	TRBD1	TRBV11-2	few	CASSLRGLTGNTIYF	TGTGCCAGCAGCTTAAGGGGGCTAACAGGAAACACCATATATTTT
TRBJ2-4	-	TRBV29-1	few	CSVGGTGEVLNIQYF	TGCAGCGTTGGGGGGACGGGGGAAGTCTTAAACATTCAGTACTTC
TRBJ2-2	-	TRBV4-2	few	CASSQAWGPPGELFF	TGTGCCAGCAGCCAAGCCTGGGGGCCCCCCGGGGAGCTGTTTTTT
TRBJ2-2	-	TRBV5-1	few	CASSIGTLITGELFF	TGCGCCAGCAGCATCGGGACACTAATCACCGGGGAGCTGTTTTTT
TRBJ1-4	-	TRBV9	many	CASSVAKNEKLFF	TGTGCCAGCAGCGTAGCAAAAAATGAAAAACTGTTTTTT
TRBJ1-2	-	TRBV19	-	CASRVEENYGYTF	TGTGCCAGTAGGGTGGAGGAAAACTATGGCTACACCTTC
TRBJ2-3	-	TRBV6-6	few	CASREPGADTQYF	TGTGCCAGCAGGGAACCAGGGGCAGATACGCAGTATTTT
TRBJ1-1	-	TRBV3-1	many	CASSQNQGNTEAFF	TGTGCCAGCAGCCAAAATCAGGGGAACACTGAAGCTTTCTTT
TRBJ2-7	-	TRBV12-3/TRBV12-4	-	CASSPQGGAPHEQYF	TGTGCCAGCAGTCCCCAGGGGGGGGCCCCCCACGAGCAGTACTTC
TRBJ1-5	-	TRBV6-6	-	CASVRGLSNQPQHF	TGTGCCAGCGTAAGGGGGTTAAGCAATCAGCCCCAGCATTTT
TRBJ2-1	-	TRBV7-2	many	CASIGRTGLNEQFF	TGTGCCAGCATCGGCCGGACTGGGTTGAATGAGCAGTTCTTC
TRBJ1-5	TRBD1	TRBV7-2	few	CASRTGGINQPQHF	TGTGCCAGCCGAACAGGGGGCATCAATCAGCCCCAGCATTTT
TRBJ1-1	TRBD1	TRBV20-1	many	CSARTGSEAFF	TGCAGTGCCCGGACAGGGTCTGAAGCTTTCTTT
TRBJ2-2	-	TRBV6-5	many	CAAGGRGGPTGELFF	TGTGCCGCCGGGGGACGGGGCGGACCCACCGGGGAGCTGTTTTTT
TRBJ2-7	-	TRBV5-6	many	CASSWTRGFHEQYF	TGTGCCAGCAGCTGGACGAGAGGGTTCCACGAGCAGTACTTC
TRBJ2-4	-	TRBV7-3	-	CASSLGYGDIQYF	TGTGCCAGCAGCTTAGGATACGGGGACATTCAGTACTTC
TRBJ2-5	-	TRBV18	-	CASSGGQETQYF	TGTGCCAGCTCAGGGGGCCAAGAGACCCAGTACTTC
TRBJ2-3	TRBD2	TRBV7-8	few	CASSLVLWGSGGLSDTQYF	TGTGCCAGCAGCTTAGTGTTGTGGGGTAGCGGGGGGTTATCAGATACGCAGTATTTT
TRBJ1-1	-	TRBV12-3/TRBV12-4	many	CASSFERRGAFF	TGTGCCAGCAGTTTCGAAAGGCGGGGAGCTTTCTTT
TRBJ2-3	TRBD2	TRBV7-2	many	CASSLDGGSTDTQYF	TGTGCCAGCAGCTTAGACGGGGGGAGCACAGATACGCAGTATTTT
TRBJ1-6	-	TRBV4-3	-	CASSQVSTGDSPLHF	TGCGCCAGCAGCCAAGTCTCGACGGGGGATTCACCCCTCCACTTT
TRBJ1-1	-	TRBV5-1	many	CASSSGSGQANTEAFF	TGCGCCAGCAGCTCCGGCTCAGGTCAGGCGAACACTGAAGCTTTCTTT
TRBJ1-2	-	TRBV5-6	few	CASSFKIPSPDYTF	TGTGCCAGCAGCTTTAAAATTCCCTCTCCCGACTACACCTTC
TRBJ1-1	TRBD1	TRBV28	many	CASSPRTGYTEAFF	TGTGCCAGCAGTCCGAGGACAGGTTACACTGAAGCTTTCTTT
TRBJ1-4	-	TRBV7-3	few	CASSLQGRGGNEKLFF	TGTGCCAGCAGCTTACAGGGTCGTGGGGGTAATGAAAAACTGTTTTTT
TRBJ1-2	TRBD1	TRBV24-1	-	CATRTGDYGYTF	TGTGCCACAAGGACAGGGGACTATGGCTACACCTTC
TRBJ1-2	-	TRBV6-1	few	CASRTLGSYYEVDDNYGYTF	TGTGCCAGCAGGACACTAGGTAGTTACTACGAAGTTGACGATAACTATGGCTACACCTTC
TRBJ2-5	-	TRBV10-3	many	CAISDPTAQETQYF	TGTGCCATCTCTGACCCGACAGCCCAAGAGACCCAGTACTTC
TRBJ2-1	TRBD2	TRBV20-1	-	CSAGRGVNEQFF	TGCAGTGCCGGGCGGGGGGTGAATGAGCAGTTCTTC
TRBJ2-5	TRBD2	TRBV6-2/TRBV6-3	-	CASSYDQGLAGVQETQYF	TGTGCCAGCAGTTACGACCAGGGACTAGCGGGGGTCCAAGAGACCCAGTACTTC
TRBJ2-3	TRBD2	TRBV20-1	many	CSARDGGAITDTQYF	TGCAGTGCTAGGGACGGGGGGGCGATCACAGATACGCAGTATTTT
TRBJ2-3	TRBD2	TRBV2	-	CASGLLAGRDTQYF	TGTGCCAGCGGACTACTAGCGGGGAGAGATACGCAGTATTTT
TRBJ2-5	-	TRBV6-5	few	CASMGPGRIETQYF	TGTGCCAGCATGGGCCCGGGAAGGATAGAGACCCAGTACTTC
TRBJ2-2	-	TRBV4-3	many	CASSQPGVGELFF	TGCGCCAGCAGCCAACCCGGGGTTGGGGAGCTGTTTTTT
TRBJ1-1	-	TRBV11-2	many	CASSLGDAGAKAFF	TGTGCCAGCAGCTTAGGTGACGCCGGGGCTAAAGCTTTCTTT
TRBJ1-6	-	TRBV6-2/TRBV6-3	many	CASSFDRPNSPLHF	TGTGCCAGCAGTTTCGACAGACCTAATTCACCCCTCCACTTT
TRBJ1-1	-	TRBV18	-	CASSPEKLEAFF	TGTGCCAGCTCACCCGAGAAACTTGAAGCTTTCTTT
TRBJ1-1	-	TRBV7-2	many	CASSLVGAPNTEAFF	TGTGCCAGCAGCTTAGTAGGGGCCCCGAACACTGAAGCTTTCTTT